Listed here are 10 T cell receptor beta chains from one sample, sequenced in a study of OX40 agonist ivuxolimab in advanced cancers. Libraries were made using the immunoSEQ multiplex PCR assay. TCRdb mirrors the immuneACCESS table, restricted to in-frame sequences. Some clones are absent from its copies; in checked studies, under half trace to an unresolved V gene, and the reason for the others is unknown. The sample table holds about 90,000 clones, of which about 89% were seen once. Around 8.7% of the sample goes to the ten largest clones. This specimen consisted of CD4+ or CD8+ T cells sorted from blood, obtained in a trial of the OX40 agonist ivuxolimab. All receptors come from an adult with an advanced solid tumor such as melanoma, head and neck, liver or kidney cancer.

The V call is TRBV5-1, the J call TRBJ1-1; D is possibly TRBD1 (6 bases). Germline loops: CDR1 SGHRS, CDR2 YFSETQ. This CDR3 comprises 13 residues. V dropped 4 bases and J dropped 4 bases, with 11 bases sitting between them. This chain's CDR3 is CASSGGRVTEAFF. CDR3 nucleotide sequence: TGCGCCAGCAGCGGGGGGCGAGTCACTGAAGCTTTCTTT. The whole variable domain, filled in from reference TRBV5-1 and TRBJ1-1, reads KAGVTQTPRYLIKTRGQQVTLSCSPISGHRSVSWYQQTPGQGLQFLFEYFSETQRNKGNFPGRFSGRQFSNSRSEMNVSTLELGDSALYLCASSGGRVTEAFFGQGTRLTVV.

The chain carries TRBV10-2 and TRBJ2-4; D might be TRBD2 (6 bases). CDR3 size: 15 residues. CDR1 is WSHSY, CDR2 SAAADI, per germline. V lost 8 bases, J lost 1 base, and 15 bases lay in between. CDR3 DNA: TGCGCCAGCTCTGACCACCGGGAGGCCAAAAACATTCAGTACTTC. Translated: CASSDHREAKNIQYF.

The V and J genes are TRBV11-2 and TRBJ2-7; tentative D call: TRBD1 (6 bases). The V gene's germline CDR1 is SGHAT and CDR2 FQNNGV. V lost 1 base to trimming and J lost 2 bases, with 18 bases between them. The CDR3 runs 17 residues. CDR3 nucleotides: TGTGCCAGCAGCTTAGGCATACAGGGCCATGGGCCCTACGAGCAGTACTTC. It translates to CASSLGIQGHGPYEQYF.

The chain employs TRBV2 and TRBJ2-5, with D uncertain. The J call may be incorrect, as the DNA end agrees better with TRBJ2-7. The length of the CDR3 is 12 residues. The V gene's germline CDR1 is SNHLY and CDR2 FYNNEI. The CDR3 region is CASRDRRYEQYF. CDR3 DNA sequence: TGTGCCAGCAGGGACCGACGTTACGAGCAGTACTTC.

This clone was observed a single time. The chain carries TRBV6-5 and TRBJ2-3, with D tentatively TRBD1 (5 bases). This CDR3 has 14 residues. Germline V gives CDR1 MNHEY, CDR2 SVGAGI. Trimming removed 7 bases from V and 2 bases from J, with 13 bases in between. The CDR3 region has the DNA TGTGCCAGCAAGATTGGACAAGTCACAGATACGCAGTATTTT. Residues: CASKIGQVTDTQYF.

The chain employs TRBV28 and TRBJ2-7; a weak D match, TRBD1 (5 bases). Germline CDR1 reads MDHEN; CDR2 reads SYDVKM. The V gene lost 3 bases and the J gene lost 5 bases, with 11 bases spanning the gap. The CDR3 extends over 13 amino acids. The CDR3 DNA reads TGTGCCAGCAGTTTGACAGAGCCAAACGAGCAGTACTTC. Translating it yields CASSLTEPNEQYF.

Details on this clone: In the same sample, other DNA sequences code for this CDR3. The gene calls are TRBV5-4 and TRBJ2-7; 8 bases match TRBD2. The CDR3 runs 11 residues. Germline loops: CDR1 SGHNT, CDR2 YYREEE (reference sequence). The V and J ends lost 9 bases and 2 bases, in that order; junction bases with no gene match: 1. CDR3 bases: TGTGCCATTAGCGGGACCTACGAGCAGTACTTC. Translation gives CAISGTYEQYF.

V and J are TRBV7-8 and TRBJ2-7; TRBD1 aligns across 8 bases. CDR3 size: 15 residues. Trimming at V came to 5 bases and at J to 0 bases, leaving 6 bases not matched to a gene. CDR1 and CDR2 from the germline V gene are SGHVS and FQNEAQ. Written as DNA, the CDR3 is TGTGCCAGCAGCGATCCGGGACAGGTCTCCTACGAGCAGTACTTC. Translated: CASSDPGQVSYEQYF.

The gene calls are TRBV5-4 and TRBJ2-7; D is unclear. CDR3 length: 13 residues. Trimming took off 4 bases at V and 5 bases at J, with 13 bases between the two ends. Germline V gene sequence: CDR1 SGHNT, CDR2 YYREEE (reference sequence). The CDR3 DNA follows: TGTGCCAGCAGCACTCCCCTCGGACACGAGCAGTACTTC. Translated: CASSTPLGHEQYF.

The chain is built from TRBV5-1 and TRBJ2-3, with 10 bases that match TRBD2. J lost 1 base, V lost 4 bases, and 3 bases had no gene match. This CDR3 contains 15 residues. The germline gives CDR1 SGHRS, CDR2 YFSETQ. The CDR3 loop is CASSPGTSGTDTQYF. The CDR3 region has the DNA TGCGCCAGCAGCCCCGGGACTAGCGGCACAGATACGCAGTATTTT.